This TCR beta chain stems from a study of T cell responses to AZD1222 COVID-19 vaccine. Study-level results: Donor demographics were predominantly white British with a female majority; clonal diversity may be underestimated. Repertoire samples came only from after the peak T cell response. Per reports, nearly half of all spike-specific TCRs target regions that are unmutated in variants. Increases in Spike-specific TCR breadth and depth were seen after two AZD1222 doses.

Measured with immunoSEQ multiplex PCR; TCRdb has only the in-frame clones, and not every one. The sample includes roughly 190,000 clones, about 89% of them seen just once. Comments on this clone: The antigen remains undetermined.

This sample comprised peripheral blood, obtained 28 days after the second AZD1222 dose. The TCR originated in an adult who received the AZD1222 COVID-19 vaccine.

The CDR3 loop reads CASSQQGAVGEKLFF. The CDR3 DNA follows: TGTGCCAGCAGTCAACAGGGGGCAGTCGGTGAAAAACTGTTTTTT. The V gene is TRBV28, the J gene TRBJ1-4; 9 positions agree with TRBD1. Germline loops: CDR1 MDHEN, CDR2 SYDVKM. The V segment lost 5 bases and the J segment 7 bases; nucleotides outside the gene matches: 8. CDR3 length: 15 residues.